This entry features one TCR beta chain sequence. It has no known antigen specificity. No base quality values were provided; no much bigger clone lies one nucleotide off. This specimen belongs to a study of blood T cell repertoires in COVID-19 (dated by TCRdb to 2020 to 2021). At the level of the whole study: Collaborator samples came from the United States, Italy and Spain and covered acute and convalescent phases of COVID-19. A freely available public database, intended as a resource for researchers studying the immune response to SARS-CoV-2, is where the repertoires were released. HLA class I and class II types, where available, came from metadata supplied by the sample provider rather than from assay-based typing. Nearly every sample came with metadata listing a de-identified subject ID, COVID-19 status, age in years and sex. The prospective study material was composed of cDNA or gDNA derived from T cells, B-cell-depleted T cells, or PBMCs. Subjects who had been exposed to COVID-19, were actively infected with it, or had recovered from it provided the deeply sampled blood TCRbeta repertoires that made up the dataset. Samples came from the ongoing ImmuneRACE study (first 160 participants) plus 1,254 subjects from 6 global collaborators.

Results the study describes overall, beyond this receptor: Clinical and demographic metadata were provided uncurated, with the amount varying by source and participant.

One collaborating source in Seattle enrolled patients during active infection and followed them longitudinally through the course of disease. The collaborating institutions used their own protocols to collect whole blood in K2EDTA tubes. For TCRbeta analysis, collaborator samples were shipped as frozen whole blood, as isolated PBMCs, or as DNA extracted from either sample type. TCRbeta CDR3 regions were amplified from genomic DNA by means of the immunoSEQ Assay, a bias-controlled multiplex PCR. In the source study's methods: Nucleated cell counts per sample were estimated from amplification of reference gene primers within the assay. Sequence reads were collapsed and filtered to measure the absolute abundance of every unique TCRbeta CDR3 rearrangement. For each sample, productive Simpson clonality was calculated as the square root of Simpson's diversity index over productive rearrangements. The source is immuneACCESS, and TCRdb retained only in-frame sequences with V and J called. Part of the clones is not carried over; for the studies checked, unresolved V genes explain less than half of this, and the remainder is unexplained. That table gives V, J and clone size, and the DNA gave D and trimming. Across this sample there are nearly 350,000 clones, with 85% to 90% seen only once. The leading ten clones occupy about 6% of the sample.

The germline V gene encodes CDR1 SGHDT and CDR2 YYEEEE. The CDR3 has 17 amino acids, counting the end cysteine and phenylalanine. Only the CDR3 DNA is retained, 51 bases long and in frame from the first base. V is shortened by 6 bases, J by 0 bases, and the region joining them spans 19 bases. The chain uses TRBV5-6 and TRBJ2-1, with no confident D gene call. The receptor was derived from a woman aged 45-59 years with COVID-19, enrolled during active disease. Material: peripheral blood. The DNA sequence is given as TGTGCCAGCACCTCGGAAAACAGCCGAAGCTCCTACAATGAGCAGTTCTTC. This codes for CASTSENSRSSYNEQFF.